The TCR beta chain under discussion was sequenced for a study of T cell repertoires in aging, cancer and after chemotherapy. The overall study: Pre- and post-chemotherapy samples were paired from chronic lymphocytic leukemia patients treated with fludarabine- or bendamustine-based regimens. The study's findings and limits: Thymic emigration or peripheral T cell expansion may be impaired by lymphoid organ infiltration in hematological cancer.

Worth noting for this clonotype: The antigen is unknown.

V lost 1 base, J lost 2 bases, and 6 bases stayed unmatched. Germline V gene data show CDR1 as DFQATT and CDR2 as SNEGSKA (reference sequence). CDR3 length equals 16 residues. Amplification of TCR beta used genomic DNA extracted from peripheral blood. TRB rearrangements spanning V, D and J were amplified using mixed TRB-A/B primers. TCRdb analysed the multiplex PCR reads with MiXCR anew, one entry per CDR3 protein. This sample has around 1,500 distinct CDR3 sequences, with around 50% found just once. This clonotype originated in a human donor with a blood cancer. The chain has TRBV20-1 and TRBJ2-2; 8 positions match TRBD2. The material sequenced was blood. CDR3 sequence: CSARVPGTSNTGELFF. CDR3 DNA sequence: TGCAGTGCTAGAGTCCCCGGGACTAGTAACACCGGGGAGCTGTTTTTT.